This entry describes one T cell receptor beta chain. The protocol was immunoSEQ multiplex PCR, while the TCRdb copy is restricted to in-frame clones and leaves out a portion. Here the sample spans about 270,000 clones, around nine tenths being singletons. Those enrolled, adults aged about 18 to 89 years, came from about two dozen US areas. Recovered participants had two consecutive negative NP/OP PCR tests, healthcare professional clearance, or symptom resolution. The sample is drawn from a study of blood T cell repertoires in COVID-19. On the study more broadly: The analysed material was cDNA or gDNA that came from T cells, B-cell-depleted T cells, or PBMCs.

This CDR3 has 13 residues. The germline CDR1 and CDR2 sequences are MNHEY and SMNVEV (reference sequence). With V trimmed by 6 bases and J by 5 bases, 6 bases remained unmatched. Sequenced: PBMCs or T cells enriched from blood (not recorded which). The origin of this receptor is a woman under 30 who had recovered from COVID-19. The chain uses TRBV27 and TRBJ1-2, with 7 positions matching TRBD1. CDR3 sequence: CASSRDSWYGYTF. For the CDR3, the DNA is TGTGCCAGCAGCCGGGACAGCTGGTATGGCTACACCTTC.